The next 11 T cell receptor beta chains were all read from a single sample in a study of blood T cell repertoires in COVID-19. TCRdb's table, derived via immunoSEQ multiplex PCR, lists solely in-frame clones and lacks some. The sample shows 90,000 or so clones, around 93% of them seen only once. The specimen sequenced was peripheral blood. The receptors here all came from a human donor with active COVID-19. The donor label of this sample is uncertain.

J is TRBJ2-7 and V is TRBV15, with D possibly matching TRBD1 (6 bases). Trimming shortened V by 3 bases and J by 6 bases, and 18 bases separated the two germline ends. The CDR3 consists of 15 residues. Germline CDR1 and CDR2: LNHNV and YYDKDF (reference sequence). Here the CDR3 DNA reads TGTGCCACCAGCAGGAACCAGGGGATGGGGGTCGAGCAGTACTTC. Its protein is CATSRNQGMGVEQYF.

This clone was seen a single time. In nucleotides, the CDR3 is TGTGCCAGTAGCCCACACCAGGGGGTCCCTCTAAGCAATCAGCCCCAGCATTTT. This sequence encodes CASSPHQGVPLSNQPQHF. The chain has TRBV19 and TRBJ1-5, with 7 bases matching TRBD1. CDR3 length: 18 residues. Losses at the gene ends were 6 bases for V and 1 base for J; bases not matched to a gene: 15. Per germline, CDR1 LNHDA and CDR2 SQIVND (reference sequence). The entire variable domain, with the rest obtained from reference TRBV19 and TRBJ1-5, is as follows: DGGITQSPKYLFRKEGQNVTLSCEQNLNHDAMYWYRQDPGQGLRLIYYSQIVNDFQKGDIAEGYSVSREKKESFPLTVTSAQKNPTAFYLCASSPHQGVPLSNQPQHFGDGTRLSIL.

CDR3 residues: CASSSIPVDTQYF. DNA of the CDR3: TGTGCCAGCAGCTCCATCCCAGTAGATACGCAGTATTTT. The gene calls are TRBV11-1 and TRBJ2-3; D gene uncertain. Germline lookup yields CDR1 SGHAT and CDR2 FQDESV (reference sequence). V lost 4 bases, J lost 5 bases, and 10 bases lay in between. The length of the CDR3 is 13 residues.

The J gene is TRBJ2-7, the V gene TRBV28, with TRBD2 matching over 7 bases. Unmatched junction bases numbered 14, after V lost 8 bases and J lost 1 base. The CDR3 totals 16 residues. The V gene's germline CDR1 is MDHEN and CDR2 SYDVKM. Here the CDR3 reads CASGRGGGTGSYEQYF. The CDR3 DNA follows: TGTGCCAGCGGGAGGGGAGGAGGTACGGGATCCTACGAGCAGTACTTC.

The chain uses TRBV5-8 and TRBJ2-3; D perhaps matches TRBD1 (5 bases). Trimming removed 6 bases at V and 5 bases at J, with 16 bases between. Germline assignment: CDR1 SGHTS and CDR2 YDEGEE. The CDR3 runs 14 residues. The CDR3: CASNKEGAEDTQYF. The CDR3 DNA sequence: TGTGCCAGCAACAAGGAAGGGGCCGAAGATACGCAGTATTTT.

This CDR3 reads CASSRPRANYGYTF. CDR3 DNA: TGTGCCAGCAGTCGTCCGAGAGCTAACTATGGCTACACCTTC. This chain connects TRBV28 to TRBJ1-2; D unclear. Germline assignment: CDR1 MDHEN and CDR2 SYDVKM. The CDR3 spans 14 residues. Trimming took 5 bases from V and 0 from J, leaving 10 bases between them.

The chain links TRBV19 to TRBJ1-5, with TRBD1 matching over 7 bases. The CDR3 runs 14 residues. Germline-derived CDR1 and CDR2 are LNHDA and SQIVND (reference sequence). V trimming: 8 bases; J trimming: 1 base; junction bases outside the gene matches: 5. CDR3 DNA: TGTGCCAGTCTTGGACAGGTAAGCAATCAGCCCCAGCATTTT. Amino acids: CASLGQVSNQPQHF.

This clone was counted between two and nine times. DNA for the CDR3: TGTGCCAGCAGACCCTCAGGGGGCGCGCATAATTCACCCCTCCACTTT. Its protein is CASRPSGGAHNSPLHF. The chain is built from TRBV7-2 and TRBJ1-6; 8 bases are a match to TRBD1. V lost 6 bases and J lost 5; bases outside the gene matches: 9. CDR1 is SGHTA and CDR2 is FQGNSA in the germline V gene. CDR3 length equals 16 residues.

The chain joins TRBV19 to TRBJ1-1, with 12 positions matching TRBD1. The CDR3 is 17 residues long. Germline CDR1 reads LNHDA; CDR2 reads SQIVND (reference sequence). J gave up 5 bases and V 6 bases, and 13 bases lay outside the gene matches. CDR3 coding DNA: TGTGCCAGTAGGGACAGTCCGGGACAGGGGGCGCCGACTGAAGCTTTCTTT. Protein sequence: CASRDSPGQGAPTEAFF.

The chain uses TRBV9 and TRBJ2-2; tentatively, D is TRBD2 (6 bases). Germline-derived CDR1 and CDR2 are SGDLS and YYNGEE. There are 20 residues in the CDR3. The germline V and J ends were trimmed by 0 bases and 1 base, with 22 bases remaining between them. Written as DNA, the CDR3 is TGTGCCAGCAGCGTAGCCCTCTCTCACTTAGCGGCCAGGAACACCGGGGAGCTGTTTTTT. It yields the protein CASSVALSHLAARNTGELFF.

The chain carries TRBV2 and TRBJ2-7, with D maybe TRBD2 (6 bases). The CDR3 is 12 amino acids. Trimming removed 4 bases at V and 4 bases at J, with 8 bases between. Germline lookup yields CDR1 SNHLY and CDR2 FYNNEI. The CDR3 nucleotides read TGTGCCAGCAGTGCTGGAGGGTACGAGCAGTACTTC. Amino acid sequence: CASSAGGYEQYF.